This TCR beta chain was observed in a study of regulatory T cells in long-lasting Graves disease. Broader study findings: Favored gene segments in persistent disease were TRBV28, TRBJ1-2 and TRBJ2-5. Only a small sample size was used, which may have cut accuracy. Lower TCR diversity was seen in persistent Graves' patients than in newly diagnosed ones.

A note on this clonotype: Its target is unknown.

Documented time point: persistent/refractory GD, antithyroid drugs over 5 years with positive TRAb. RNA isolated from PBMCs was used to make the TCR library. Diagnoses of Graves' disease were made by American Thyroid Association guidelines. This CDR3 has 15 amino acids. With 8 bases clipped from V and 8 bases from J, the junction kept 14 bases outside the gene matches. CDR1 and CDR2 from the germline V gene are SEHNR and FQNEAQ (reference sequence). Sequencing libraries for TCR beta were prepared with iRepertoire HTBI primers and Arm-PCR of CDR3 regions. TCRdb re-called the multiplex PCR reads through MiXCR, storing one row per CDR3 protein. The repertoire holds 450,000 or so distinct CDR3 sequences, with about 20% as singletons.

This receptor was identified in a female donor with Graves disease. Specimen: peripheral blood mononuclear cells (PBMCs), collected when the disease was refractory, from a patient treated with antithyroid drugs. The chain uses TRBV7-9 and TRBJ2-1, with TRBD2 matching over 8 bases. CDR3 in amino acids: CASSWTSSLGDEQFF. The CDR3 bases are TGTGCCAGCTCCTGGACTAGCAGCTTGGGGGATGAGCAGTTCTTC.